This passage covers 8 T cell receptor beta chains from one sample sequenced in a study of T-cell memory formation after mild COVID-19. MiXCR was run by TCRdb on the 5' RACE reads, yielding one entry per CDR3 protein. The data show some 280,000 distinct CDR3 sequences, 15% to 20% seen once. Input material: PBMCs or a T cell subset sorted from them (not recorded which). These TCRs come from a man aged 18 to 30 who had mild COVID-19 (a few samples of this study predate the infection). Cell type and time point are not known.

This chain uses TRBV21-1 with TRBJ2-3. TRBV21-1 is a documented pseudogene. CDR3 size: 17 residues. CDR3 sequence: CASSKVDTPEVTDTQYF. The CDR3 DNA reads as TGTGCCAGCAGCAAGGTAGACACCCCAGAAGTCACAGATACGCAGTATTTT.

V gene TRBV28 combines with J gene TRBJ1-5; no clear D. V shed 5 bases and J shed 4 bases, with 12 bases lying between them. The CDR3 extends over 14 amino acids. CDR1 and CDR2 (germline): MDHEN, SYDVKM. The CDR3, as DNA: TGTGCCAGCAGTCCCGTAGCAGGAAATCAGCCCCAGCATTTT. This translates into CASSPVAGNQPQHF.

This clonotype was detected ten times or more. The CDR3 DNA sequence: TGCAGCGTTGTTGCAGCGGGGCCAGATACGCAGTATTTT. As protein: CSVVAAGPDTQYF. This rearrangement joins TRBV29-1 to TRBJ2-3; the match to TRBD2 covers 7 bases. This CDR3 spans 13 amino acids. V was clipped by 4 bases and J by 4 bases; unmatched bases: 5. The V gene's germline CDR1 is SQVTM and CDR2 ANQGSEA.

This clonotype was seen more than once but under ten times. The rearrangement uses TRBV20-1 and TRBJ1-1; the D gene is possibly TRBD1 (5 bases). The CDR3 sequence is 15 residues long. The V end was cut by 2 bases, the J end by 0 bases, with 13 bases between. Germline loops: CDR1 DFQATT, CDR2 SNEGSKA (reference sequence). CDR3 bases: TGCAGTGCTAGACGGGCCGGGGGGATGAACACTGAAGCTTTCTTT. Protein sequence: CSARRAGGMNTEAFF.

This clonotype was detected only a few times. The chain joins TRBV7-9 to TRBJ1-6; D possibly corresponds to TRBD1 (6 bases). Per the germline V gene, CDR1 is SEHNR and CDR2 is FQNEAQ (reference sequence). The CDR3 spans 14 residues. V lost 5 bases, J lost 7 bases, and 12 bases lay in between. CDR3 sequence: CASSQGFGNSPLHF. The DNA of the CDR3 is TGTGCCAGCAGCCAGGGGTTTGGGAATTCACCCCTCCACTTT.

Only a few counts were recorded for this clonotype. V and J are TRBV7-9 and TRBJ1-1; 8 nucleotides line up with TRBD1. This CDR3 is built from 13 residues. Trimming at V came to 4 bases and at J to 4 bases, leaving 2 bases not matched to a gene. Looked up from germline, CDR1 is SEHNR and CDR2 is FQNEAQ (reference sequence). CDR3 residues: CASSSTGVTEAFF. Written as DNA, the CDR3 is TGTGCCAGCAGCTCGACAGGGGTCACTGAAGCTTTCTTT.

This clonotype was seen only a few times. The gene calls are TRBV27 and TRBJ2-6; D remains ambiguous. This CDR3 is 13 amino acids long. Trimming removed 7 bases from V and 0 bases from J, with 4 bases in between. Germline V lookup: CDR1 MNHEY, CDR2 SMNVEV (reference sequence). CDR3 sequence: CASTNSGANVLTF. CDR3 coding DNA: TGTGCCAGCACCAACTCTGGGGCCAACGTCCTGACTTTC. The full variable domain, completed using reference TRBV27 and TRBJ2-6, is EAQVTQNPRYLITVTGKKLTVTCSQNMNHEYMSWYRQDPGLGLRQIYYSMNVEVTDKGDVPEGYKVSRKEKRNFPLILESPSPNQTSLYFCASTNSGANVLTFGAGSRLTVL.

This clonotype has ten or more counts. The chain joins TRBV7-6 to TRBJ2-3, with D tentatively TRBD1 (6 bases). The CDR3 consists of 15 residues. V lost 0 bases, J lost 3 bases, and 10 bases lay in between. In germline, CDR1 is SGHVS, CDR2 FNYEAQ. Written as DNA, the CDR3 is TGTGCCAGCAGCTTAGCTGGACAGCGAACAGATACGCAGTATTTT. This codes for CASSLAGQRTDTQYF.